Presented here are 26 T cell receptor beta chains from one specimen sequenced in a study of blood T cell repertoires in COVID-19 (TCRdb year 2020). The library was generated by the immunoSEQ multiplex PCR assay. TCRdb obtained this table from immuneACCESS and retained in-frame rearrangements with V and J assigned. These tables miss some clones; where compared with another copy, unresolved V genes account for less than half of the shortfall, and the remainder is unexplained. The sample records some 340,000 clones, over 70% of which are singletons. The ten largest clonotypes hold 2.5% to 3.5% of the sample. The source material was peripheral blood. The receptor set was obtained from a man aged 30 to 39 with active or convalescent COVID-19.

The V and J genes are TRBV7-8 and TRBJ2-7, with D possibly matching TRBD2 (5 bases). The CDR3 runs 15 residues. V lost 4 bases to trimming and J lost 2 bases, with 15 bases between them. Germline V gives CDR1 SGHVS, CDR2 FQNEAQ. The CDR3, as DNA: TGTGCCAGCAGCTCAGAGGGCCGCCACACCTACGAGCAGTACTTC. It translates to CASSSEGRHTYEQYF.

The genes are TRBV30 and TRBJ2-2, with 9 bases that match TRBD2. This CDR3 has 13 amino acids. The germline CDR1 and CDR2 sequences are GTSNPN and SVGIG (reference sequence). The CDR3 is CAHQWTSAGELFF. The CDR3 DNA sequence: TGTGCACATCAATGGACTAGCGCCGGGGAGCTGTTTTTT.

J is TRBJ2-2 and V is TRBV18; maybe TRBD2 (5 bases). V was cut by 3 bases and J by 8 bases, with 16 bases left in between. The CDR3 has 15 residues. Germline V gene sequence: CDR1 KGHSH, CDR2 LQKENI. The DNA of the CDR3 is TGTGCCAGCTCACCTATATCGAGGGATGCTGGGGAGCTGTTTTTT. This translates into CASSPISRDAGELFF.

The gene calls are TRBV6-5 and TRBJ1-2; unclear D gene. V lost 0 bases and J lost 5, with 13 bases in between. The V gene's germline CDR1 is MNHEY and CDR2 SVGAGI. This CDR3 is built from 15 residues. The CDR3 sequence: CASSYSRSGGYGYTF. CDR3 DNA sequence: TGTGCCAGCAGTTACTCGAGGTCGGGAGGGTATGGCTACACCTTC.

The chain employs TRBV3-1 (or the pseudogene TRBV3-2) and TRBJ2-7; the match to TRBD1 covers 8 bases. V lost 4 bases and J lost 5; bases outside the gene matches: 4. This CDR3 spans 13 amino acids. Looked up from germline, CDR1 is LGHDT and CDR2 is YNNKEL (reference sequence). As DNA, the CDR3 is TGTGCCAGCAGCCGTCTGACAGGGGACGAGCAGTACTTC. This translates into CASSRLTGDEQYF.

The genes are TRBV5-4 and TRBJ1-1, with D hard to call. The length of the CDR3 is 14 residues. CDR1 and CDR2 from the germline V gene are SGHNT and YYREEE (reference sequence). Trimming cost V 4 bases and J 8 bases, with 18 bases left between them. CDR3 nucleotide sequence: TGTGCCAGCAGCCCCGGACCCGGAGGTAAGGAAGCTTTCTTT. Amino acids: CASSPGPGGKEAFF.

The chain joins TRBV30 to TRBJ1-6; no firm D call. Between the trimmed V and J ends, which lost 0 bases and 0 bases, there was a span of 12 bases. Germline CDR1 reads GTSNPN; CDR2 reads SVGIG (reference sequence). The CDR3 is 17 residues long. The CDR3 sequence is CAWSVLGSSSYNSPLHF. The DNA of the CDR3 is TGTGCCTGGAGTGTACTGGGCAGCAGCTCCTATAATTCACCCCTCCACTTT.

The chain is built from TRBV28 and TRBJ2-7, with 9 bases fitting TRBD1. This CDR3 has 15 residues. Germline CDR1 is MDHEN and CDR2 is SYDVKM. With 10 bases clipped from V and 5 bases from J, the junction kept 15 bases outside the gene matches. CDR3: CAIQTLGQGKNEQYF. CDR3 nucleotides: TGTGCCATCCAAACCCTAGGACAGGGGAAAAACGAGCAGTACTTC.

The chain carries TRBV2 and TRBJ2-1; possibly TRBD2 for D (6 bases). Trimming shortened V by 7 bases and J by 2 bases, and 9 bases separated the two germline ends. Germline V gene lookup returns CDR1 SNHLY and CDR2 FYNNEI. There are 13 residues in the CDR3. In DNA, the CDR3 is TGTGCCAGCAAGGCGGGAACCTACAATGAGCAGTTCTTC. Its translation: CASKAGTYNEQFF. Together with reference TRBV2 and TRBJ2-1, the CDR3 gives the full variable domain: EPEVTQTPSHQVTQMGQEVILRCVPISNHLYFYWYRQILGQKVEFLVSFYNNEISEKSEIFDDQFSVERPDGSNFTLKIRSTKLEDSAMYFCASKAGTYNEQFFGPGTRLTVL.

The J gene is TRBJ1-1, the V gene TRBV5-5; the match to TRBD1 covers 9 bases. The CDR3 runs 16 residues. Per germline, CDR1 SGHKS and CDR2 YYEKEE (reference sequence). V shed 0 bases and J 7 bases; nucleotides not matched to a gene: 10. In DNA, the CDR3 is TGTGCCAGCAGCTTGGCCGAAGGACAGGGGAGGGATGAAGCTTTCTTT. This translates into CASSLAEGQGRDEAFF.

The chain employs TRBV7-9 and TRBJ2-2, with 9 bases matching TRBD1. Germline CDR1 SEHNR, CDR2 FQNEAQ (reference sequence). The ends lost 3 bases at V and 1 base at J; junction bases unmatched: 12. CDR3 length: 19 amino acids. The CDR3 protein is CASSLGRTGALLNTGELFF. CDR3 in DNA: TGTGCCAGCAGCTTGGGAAGGACAGGGGCCCTCCTGAACACCGGGGAGCTGTTTTTT.

This clone occurred a few times. The gene calls are TRBV6-5 and TRBJ2-7, with 11 bases that match TRBD1. Germline lookup yields CDR1 MNHEY and CDR2 SVGAGI. The CDR3 is 14 residues long. Trimming at V came to 6 bases and at J to 2 bases, leaving 3 bases not matched to a gene. DNA for the CDR3: TGTGCCAGCAGGCGGGACAGGGGGGCCTACGAGCAGTACTTC. Protein sequence: CASRRDRGAYEQYF.

V is TRBV3-1 (or the pseudogene TRBV3-2) and J is TRBJ2-7; 8 nucleotides agree with TRBD2. The CDR3 spans 15 residues. V lost 1 base and J lost 6; bases outside the gene matches: 8. Germline loops: CDR1 LGHDT, CDR2 YNNKEL (reference sequence). This chain's CDR3 is CASSQGDRGGFEQYF. In nucleotides, the CDR3 is TGTGCCAGCAGCCAAGGAGATCGGGGGGGCTTCGAGCAGTACTTC.

This clone has only one observation. The chain has TRBV30 and TRBJ1-2; maybe TRBD1 (5 bases). CDR1 is GTSNPN, CDR2 SVGIG, per germline (reference sequence). V was clipped by 2 bases and J by 0 bases, with 10 bases between them. This CDR3 spans 14 amino acids. In nucleotides, the CDR3 is TGTGCCTGGAGTCGGGACTCCGCTAACTATGGCTACACCTTC. Amino acid sequence: CAWSRDSANYGYTF.

The V call is TRBV9, the J call TRBJ2-1; D remains unclear. The V gene's germline CDR1 is SGDLS and CDR2 YYNGEE. The CDR3 covers 11 residues. The V end lost 4 bases, the J end lost 8 bases, and 7 bases lay between the germline ends. CDR3 coding DNA: TGTGCCAGCAGCCAGGAAGATGAGCAGTTCTTC. Translation: CASSQEDEQFF.

As concerns this clone: Compared with germline, one end of the junction differs, possibly owing to a read error. The chain links TRBV5-6 to TRBJ2-7, with 7 bases that match TRBD2. CDR3 size: 14 residues. Germline values: CDR1 SGHDT, CDR2 YYEEEE. The CDR3 DNA reads TGTGCCAGCAGCGGGAGTCTAGCGGCTACGAGCAGTATTTTC. This codes for CASSGSLAATSSIF.

V is TRBV27 and J is TRBJ2-7; possibly TRBD2 for D (6 bases). CDR1 is MNHEY and CDR2 is SMNVEV in the germline V gene (reference sequence). This CDR3 has 13 amino acids. V was cut by 4 bases and J by 7 bases, with 14 bases left in between. CDR3 nucleotide sequence: TGTGCCAGCAGTTCCTATCGGAGCGGGGAGCAGTACTTC. Protein sequence: CASSSYRSGEQYF.

The V gene is TRBV9, the J gene TRBJ2-3; TRBD2 matches at 7 bases. J gave up 1 base and V 2 bases, and 7 bases lay outside the gene matches. CDR1 SGDLS and CDR2 YYNGEE come from the germline V gene. The CDR3 length is 16 residues. This chain's CDR3 is CASSVAWGGGTDTQYF. The CDR3 bases are TGTGCCAGCAGCGTCGCTTGGGGAGGGGGCACAGATACGCAGTATTTT.

V usage is TRBV9 and J usage is TRBJ2-1, with TRBD2 as a possible D gene (6 bases). With 0 bases removed from V and 3 bases from J, the gap between germline ends came to 10 bases. Germline V lookup: CDR1 SGDLS, CDR2 YYNGEE. This CDR3 contains 15 residues. The CDR3 DNA reads as TGTGCCAGCAGCGTAGATCCAGCGGGCTACAATGAGCAGTTCTTC. Amino acids: CASSVDPAGYNEQFF.

The chain uses TRBV19 and TRBJ2-5; TRBD2 aligns across 9 bases. CDR1 and CDR2 from the germline V gene are LNHDA and SQIVND (reference sequence). The V segment lost 1 base and the J segment 1 base; nucleotides outside the gene matches: 7. This CDR3 has 17 residues. The CDR3 nucleotides read TGTGCCAGTAGTATAGTAATGGCTAGCGGGGTCCAAGAGACCCAGTACTTC. Translating gives CASSIVMASGVQETQYF.

The rearrangement uses TRBV29-1 and TRBJ2-3; TRBD1 might be the D (5 bases). V lost 2 bases, J lost 3 bases, and 12 bases lay in between. The CDR3 extends over 14 amino acids. The V gene's germline CDR1 is SQVTM and CDR2 ANQGSEA. CDR3 sequence reads: CSVEKGQGTDTQYF. Written as DNA, the CDR3 is TGCAGCGTTGAAAAGGGGCAGGGTACAGATACGCAGTATTTT.

This chain's CDR3 is CAITPGGYTF. The CDR3 coding sequence is TGTGCCATCACCCCGGGTGGCTACACCTTC. The chain recombines TRBV25-1 with TRBJ1-2; no clear D gene. CDR3 length equals 10 residues. V lost 10 bases and J 7 bases, leaving 10 bases between the germline ends. Per the germline V gene, CDR1 is MGHDK and CDR2 is SYGVNS.

The chain combines TRBV7-2 with TRBJ2-1, with D perhaps TRBD2 (6 bases). The CDR3 loop spans 14 amino acids. Looked up from germline, CDR1 is SGHTA and CDR2 is FQGNSA. V lost 5 bases to trimming and J lost 9 bases, with 17 bases between them. Here the CDR3 DNA reads TGTGCCAGCAGCGTACCCCTAGCGAGCGGTGAGCAGTTCTTC. This gives the protein CASSVPLASGEQFF.

This rearrangement joins TRBV19 to TRBJ2-7, with 13 bases matching TRBD2. Trimming took 5 bases from V and 3 from J; bases not matched to a gene: 4. The length of the CDR3 is 15 residues. Germline CDR1 is LNHDA and CDR2 is SQIVND (reference sequence). For the CDR3, the DNA is TGTGCCAGTAGTTTGGGACTAGCGGGGAGCTACGAGCAGTACTTC. This sequence encodes CASSLGLAGSYEQYF.

The CDR3 bases are TGTGCCAGCAGTCCAACCGGGACAGGGGGCGTTGGCTACACCTTC. It codes for CASSPTGTGGVGYTF. The chain carries TRBV28 and TRBJ1-2, with TRBD1 matching over 12 bases. The CDR3 is 15 residues long. With 5 bases clipped from V and 7 bases from J, the junction kept 8 bases outside the gene matches. Germline V gene lookup returns CDR1 MDHEN and CDR2 SYDVKM.

The rearrangement links TRBV11-2 to TRBJ1-1; D unresolved. Deletions cut 1 base from V and 4 bases from J, with 7 bases between. This CDR3 is built from 13 residues. Germline values: CDR1 SGHAT, CDR2 FQNNGV. CDR3 sequence: CASSLGLSTEAFF. The CDR3 DNA sequence: TGTGCCAGCAGCTTAGGTCTGAGCACTGAAGCTTTCTTT.